Described below is a single T cell receptor (beta chain) sequence and its context. Its matching antigen is unknown. This table comes from immunoSEQ multiplex PCR, and its TCRdb copy is limited to in-frame clones, with some not included. The top ten clones hold about 5% of a sample with about 150,000 clones, roughly nine tenths of them seen once. CDR1 and CDR2 (germline): SGHTA, FQGTGA. The V and J ends lost 2 bases and 9 bases respectively, with 11 bases between them. There are 14 residues in the CDR3. This entry comes from a study of T cell responses to AZD1222 COVID-19 vaccine. Findings of the study overall: Within unmutated variant regions lay the reported targets of nearly half of spike-specific TCRs.

The input for sequencing was peripheral blood, taken on day 0 of AZD1222 vaccination. This chain joins TRBV7-3 and TRBJ1-6, with D possibly TRBD1 on 5 matching bases. The sequence came from an adult in good health. CDR3 DNA: TGTGCCAGCAGCTTACAGGGCCAAGCTTCACCCCTCCACTTT. Translated: CASSLQGQASPLHF. Using reference TRBV7-3 and TRBJ1-6 for the parts outside the CDR3, the full variable domain is GAGVSQTPSNKVTEKGKYVELRCDPISGHTALYWYRQSLGQGPEFLIYFQGTGAADDSGLPNDRFFAVRPEGSVSTLKIQRTERGDSAVYLCASSLQGQASPLHFGNGTRLTVT.